This TCR beta chain was observed in a study of control samples from healthy donors and cancer patients. The data were produced by immunoSEQ multiplex PCR, yet TCRdb's version contains in-frame clones alone and is incomplete. There are over 40,000 clones in the sample; roughly 90% occur only once, and roughly 43% lies in the top ten. This CDR3 region has 15 residues. V dropped 3 bases and J dropped 2; count of bases not matched to a gene: 5. Germline loops: CDR1 LGHNA, CDR2 YSLEER. This sequence was found in a man aged 45 to 65 with head and neck cancer. Input material: PBMCs. The chain combines TRBV4-3 with TRBJ1-2; 8 positions agree with TRBD1. CDR3 region: CASSQLRDRNYGYTF. The DNA for the CDR3 is TGCGCCAGCAGCCAGCTCCGGGACAGGAACTATGGCTACACCTTC.